This T cell receptor (beta chain) is drawn from a study of patients and donors after allogeneic stem cell transplantation. TCRdb independently ran MiXCR on the RT-PCR reads; one entry per CDR3 protein. The sample has some 880,000 distinct CDR3 sequences, 15% to 20% seen once; the top ten hold approximately 5.9%. The germline V gene encodes CDR1 SGHTA and CDR2 FQGNSA. V lost 3 bases to trimming and J lost 9 bases, with 9 bases between them. The CDR3 loop spans 11 amino acids. This chain uses TRBV7-2 with TRBJ2-7; tentatively, D is TRBD2 (5 bases). The receptor was derived from a human donor who was either an allogeneic HSCT recipient or a stem cell or donor lymphocyte infusion donor (not recorded which). It is not recorded whose cells these are; they may come from a transplant donor. Sequenced material: blood, either unsorted or a sorted T cell fraction (not recorded which). The CDR3 region is CASSLEVWQYF. CDR3 in DNA: TGTGCCAGCAGCTTGGAGGTTTGGCAGTACTTC.